This TCR beta chain was documented in a study of neurological immune-mediated disorders. Study outcomes and limitations: Expanded clones shared no CDR3 amino acid sequences across subjects, suggesting private repertoires in all groups.

This clonotype was seen ten or more times. The antigen remains unidentified. CDR1 SEHNR and CDR2 FQNEAQ come from the germline V gene (reference sequence). Deletions cut 5 bases from V and 0 bases from J, with 8 bases between. The CDR3 runs 14 residues. Synthesis of cDNA was performed by 5'RACE using 10-nucleotide random UMIs. Using its own MiXCR run on the 5' RACE reads, TCRdb lists one record per CDR3 protein. The sample holds about 38,000 distinct CDR3 sequences, approximately 5% seen once. This TCR was sampled from a young man in good health. Sequencing input: CD4+ T cells from blood. This chain joins TRBV7-9 and TRBJ1-3; no firm D call. Written as DNA, the CDR3 is TGTGCCAGCAGCCCCGACATCTCTGGAAACACCATATATTTT. It specifies CASSPDISGNTIYF.